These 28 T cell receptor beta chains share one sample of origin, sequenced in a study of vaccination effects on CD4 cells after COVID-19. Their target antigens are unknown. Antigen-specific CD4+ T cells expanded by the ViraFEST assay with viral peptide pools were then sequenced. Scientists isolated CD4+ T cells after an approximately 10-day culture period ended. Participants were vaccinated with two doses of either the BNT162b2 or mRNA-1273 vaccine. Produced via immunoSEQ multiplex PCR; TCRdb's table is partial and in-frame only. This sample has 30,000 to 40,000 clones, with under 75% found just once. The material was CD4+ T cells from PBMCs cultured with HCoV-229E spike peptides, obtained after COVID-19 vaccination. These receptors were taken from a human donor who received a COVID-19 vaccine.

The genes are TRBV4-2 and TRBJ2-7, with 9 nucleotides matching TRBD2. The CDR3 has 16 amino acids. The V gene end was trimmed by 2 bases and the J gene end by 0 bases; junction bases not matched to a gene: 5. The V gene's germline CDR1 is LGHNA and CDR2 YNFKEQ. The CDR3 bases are TGTGCCAGCAGCCAATTGGCTAGCGGGATCTCCTACGAGCAGTACTTC. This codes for CASSQLASGISYEQYF.

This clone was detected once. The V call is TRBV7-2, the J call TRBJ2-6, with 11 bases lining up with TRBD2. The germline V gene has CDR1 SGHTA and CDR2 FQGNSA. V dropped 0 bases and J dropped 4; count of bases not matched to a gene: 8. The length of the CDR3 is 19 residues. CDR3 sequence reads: CASSLAPSGRFAGANVLTF. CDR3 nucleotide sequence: TGTGCCAGCAGCTTAGCGCCTAGCGGGAGGTTCGCCGGGGCCAACGTCCTGACTTTC.

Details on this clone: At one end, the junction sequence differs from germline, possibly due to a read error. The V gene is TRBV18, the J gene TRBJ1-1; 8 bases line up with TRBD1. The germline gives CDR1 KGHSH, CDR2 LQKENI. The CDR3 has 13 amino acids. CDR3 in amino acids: CASSPPPDPDREF. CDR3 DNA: TGTGCCAGCTCACCCCCGCCCGACCCGGACAGGGAGTTT.

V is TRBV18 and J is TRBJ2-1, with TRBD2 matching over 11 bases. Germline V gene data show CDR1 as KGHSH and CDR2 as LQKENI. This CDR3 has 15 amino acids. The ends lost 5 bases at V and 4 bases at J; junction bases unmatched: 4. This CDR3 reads CASSSGTSGYNEQFF. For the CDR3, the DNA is TGTGCCAGCTCATCCGGGACTAGCGGATACAATGAGCAGTTCTTC.

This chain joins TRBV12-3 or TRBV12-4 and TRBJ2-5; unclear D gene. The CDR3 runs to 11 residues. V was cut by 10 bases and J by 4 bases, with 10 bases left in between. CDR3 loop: CAISLGETQYF. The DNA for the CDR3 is TGTGCCATCTCTTTAGGAGAGACCCAGTACTTC.

CDR3 nucleotide sequence: TGTGCCAGCAGCGCTGACAGCAATCAGCCCCAGCATTTT. Protein: CASSADSNQPQHF. The rearrangement joins TRBV6-5 to TRBJ1-5; D call uncertain. The CDR3 is made up of 13 amino acids. Trimming cost V 6 bases and J 1 base, with 7 bases left between them. Germline loops: CDR1 MNHEY, CDR2 SVGAGI.

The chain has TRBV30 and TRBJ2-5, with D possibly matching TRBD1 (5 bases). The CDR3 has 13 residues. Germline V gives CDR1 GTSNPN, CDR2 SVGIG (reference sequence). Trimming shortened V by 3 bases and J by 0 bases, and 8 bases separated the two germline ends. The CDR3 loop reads CAWRSGNQETQYF. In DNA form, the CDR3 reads TGTGCCTGGAGATCAGGGAACCAAGAGACCCAGTACTTC.

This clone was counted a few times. This CDR3 is CASRQGSNQPQHF. The CDR3 bases are TGTGCCAGCAGACAGGGCAGCAATCAGCCCCAGCATTTT. The chain joins TRBV6-5 to TRBJ1-5; TRBD1 is a possible D gene (6 bases). CDR3 length: 13 amino acids. Deletions cut 6 bases from V and 1 base from J, with 7 bases between. Looked up from germline, CDR1 is MNHEY and CDR2 is SVGAGI.

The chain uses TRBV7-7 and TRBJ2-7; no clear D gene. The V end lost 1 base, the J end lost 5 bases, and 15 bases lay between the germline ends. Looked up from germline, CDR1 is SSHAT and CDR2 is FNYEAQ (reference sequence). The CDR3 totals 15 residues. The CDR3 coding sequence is TGTGCCAGCAGCTTAGGGTTAGGAGAAAGCGACGAGCAGTACTTC. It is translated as CASSLGLGESDEQYF.

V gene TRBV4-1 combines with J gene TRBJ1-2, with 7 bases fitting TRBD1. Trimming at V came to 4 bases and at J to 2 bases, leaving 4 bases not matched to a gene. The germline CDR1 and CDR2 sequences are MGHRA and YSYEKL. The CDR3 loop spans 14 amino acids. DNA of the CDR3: TGCGCCAGCAGCCGGGACAGAGACAACTATGGCTACACCTTC. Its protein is CASSRDRDNYGYTF.

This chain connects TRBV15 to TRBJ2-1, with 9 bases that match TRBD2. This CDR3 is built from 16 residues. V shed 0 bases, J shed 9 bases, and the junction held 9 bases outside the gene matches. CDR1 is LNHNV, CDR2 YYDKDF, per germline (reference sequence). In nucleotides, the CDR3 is TGTGCCACCAGCAGAGATCGGCTAGCGGGGATAGGTGAGCAGTTCTTC. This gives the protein CATSRDRLAGIGEQFF.

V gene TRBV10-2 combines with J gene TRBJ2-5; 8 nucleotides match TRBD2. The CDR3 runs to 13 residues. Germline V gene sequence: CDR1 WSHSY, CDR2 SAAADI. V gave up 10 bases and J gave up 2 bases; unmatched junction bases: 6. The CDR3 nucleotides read TGCGCCACCCACCCGGGGGGGCAAGAGACCCAGTACTTC. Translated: CATHPGGQETQYF.

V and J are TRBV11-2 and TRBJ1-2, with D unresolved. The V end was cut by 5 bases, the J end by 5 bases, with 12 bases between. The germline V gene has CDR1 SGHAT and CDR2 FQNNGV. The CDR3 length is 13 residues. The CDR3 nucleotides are TGTGCCAGCAGCACTTCTGGAACGTATGGCTACACCTTC. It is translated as CASSTSGTYGYTF.

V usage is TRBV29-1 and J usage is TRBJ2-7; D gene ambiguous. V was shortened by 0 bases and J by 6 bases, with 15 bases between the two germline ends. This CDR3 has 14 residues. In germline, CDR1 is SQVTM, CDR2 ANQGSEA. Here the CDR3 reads CSVEEVGRGGEQYF. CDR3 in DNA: TGCAGCGTTGAAGAGGTAGGACGTGGTGGCGAGCAGTACTTC.

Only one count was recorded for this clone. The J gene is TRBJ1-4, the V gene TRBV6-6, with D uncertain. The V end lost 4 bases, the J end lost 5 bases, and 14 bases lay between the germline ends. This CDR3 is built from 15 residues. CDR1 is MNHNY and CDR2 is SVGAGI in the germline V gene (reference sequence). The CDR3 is CASSLLGLENEKLFF. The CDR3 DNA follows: TGTGCCAGCAGTTTGCTGGGGTTGGAAAATGAAAAACTGTTTTTT.

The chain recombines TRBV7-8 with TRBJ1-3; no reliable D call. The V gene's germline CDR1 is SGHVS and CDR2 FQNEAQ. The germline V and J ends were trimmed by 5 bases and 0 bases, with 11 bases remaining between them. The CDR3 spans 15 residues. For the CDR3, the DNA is TGTGCCAGCAGCCAACAGACCAGCTCTGGAAACACCATATATTTT. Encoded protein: CASSQQTSSGNTIYF. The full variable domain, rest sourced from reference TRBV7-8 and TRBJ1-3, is GAGVSQSPRYKVAKRGQDVALRCDPISGHVSLFWYQQALGQGPEFLTYFQNEAQLDKSGLPSDRFFAERPEGSVSTLKIQRTQQEDSAVYLCASSQQTSSGNTIYFGEGSWLTVV.

The CDR3 here is CASSYRRPTEAFF. Written as DNA, the CDR3 is TGTGCCAGCAGCTACCGGAGGCCCACTGAAGCTTTCTTT. This chain connects TRBV13 to TRBJ1-1; D is ambiguous. V lost 4 bases and J 4 bases, leaving 10 bases between the germline ends. In germline, CDR1 is PRHDT, CDR2 FYEKMQ (reference sequence). The CDR3 consists of 13 residues.

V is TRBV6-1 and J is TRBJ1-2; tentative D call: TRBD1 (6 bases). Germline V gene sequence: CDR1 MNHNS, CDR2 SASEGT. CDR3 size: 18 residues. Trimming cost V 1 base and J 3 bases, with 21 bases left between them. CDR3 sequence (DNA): TGTGCCAGCAGTGAAGTCGTTTGGGGGGGCGGCCGAGACTATGGCTACACCTTC. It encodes CASSEVVWGGGRDYGYTF.

CDR3 sequence: CASSLDQGGSGSPNEQFF. The CDR3 DNA reads TGTGCCAGCAGCTTAGACCAGGGAGGTAGCGGGAGTCCTAATGAGCAGTTCTTC. This chain joins TRBV11-3 and TRBJ2-1; 9 bases line up with TRBD2. In germline, CDR1 is SGHNT, CDR2 YENEEA. Unmatched junction bases numbered 13, after V lost 0 bases and J lost 7 bases. The CDR3 covers 18 residues.

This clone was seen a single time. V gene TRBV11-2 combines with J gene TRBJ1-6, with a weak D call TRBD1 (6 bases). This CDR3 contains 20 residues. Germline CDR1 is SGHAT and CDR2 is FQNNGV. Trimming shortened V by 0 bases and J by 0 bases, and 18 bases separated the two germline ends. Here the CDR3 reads CASSLDSSRGYLSYNSPLHF. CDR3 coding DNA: TGTGCCAGCAGCTTAGATAGTTCCAGGGGATACCTCTCCTATAATTCACCCCTCCACTTT. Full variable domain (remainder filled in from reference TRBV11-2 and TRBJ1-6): EAGVAQSPRYKIIEKRQSVAFWCNPISGHATLYWYQQILGQGPKLLIQFQNNGVVDDSQLPKDRFSAERLKGVDSTLKIQPAKLEDSAVYLCASSLDSSRGYLSYNSPLHFGNGTRLTVT.

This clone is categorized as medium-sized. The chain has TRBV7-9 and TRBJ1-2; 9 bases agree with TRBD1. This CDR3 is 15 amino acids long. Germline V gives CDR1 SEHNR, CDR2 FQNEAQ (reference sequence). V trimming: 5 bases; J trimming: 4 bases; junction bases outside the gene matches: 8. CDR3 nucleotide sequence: TGTGCCAGCAGCAGGAGCCCGGGACAGGGCTATGGCTACACCTTC. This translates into CASSRSPGQGYGYTF.

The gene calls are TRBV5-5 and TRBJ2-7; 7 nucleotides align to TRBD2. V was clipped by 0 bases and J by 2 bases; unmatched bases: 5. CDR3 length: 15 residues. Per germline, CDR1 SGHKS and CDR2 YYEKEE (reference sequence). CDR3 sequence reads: CASSLAVTSTYEQYF. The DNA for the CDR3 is TGTGCCAGCAGCTTGGCGGTGACTAGCACCTACGAGCAGTACTTC.

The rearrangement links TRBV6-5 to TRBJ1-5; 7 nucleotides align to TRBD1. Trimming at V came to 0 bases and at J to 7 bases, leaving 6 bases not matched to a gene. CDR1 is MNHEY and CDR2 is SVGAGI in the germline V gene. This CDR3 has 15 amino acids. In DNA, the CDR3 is TGTGCCAGCAGTTACTCGAACAGGGGAGGACAGCCCCAGCATTTT. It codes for CASSYSNRGGQPQHF.

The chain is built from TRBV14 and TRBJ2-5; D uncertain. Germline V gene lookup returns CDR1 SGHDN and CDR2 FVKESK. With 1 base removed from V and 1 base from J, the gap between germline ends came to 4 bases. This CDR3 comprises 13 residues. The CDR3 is CASSQVLQETQYF. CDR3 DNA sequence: TGTGCCAGCAGCCAAGTGCTCCAAGAGACCCAGTACTTC.

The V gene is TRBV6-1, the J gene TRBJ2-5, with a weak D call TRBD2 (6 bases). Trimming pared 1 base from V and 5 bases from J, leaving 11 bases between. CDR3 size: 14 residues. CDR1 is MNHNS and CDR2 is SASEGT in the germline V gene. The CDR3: CASSEGLGLETQYF. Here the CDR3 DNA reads TGTGCCAGCAGTGAAGGACTAGGCCTGGAGACCCAGTACTTC.

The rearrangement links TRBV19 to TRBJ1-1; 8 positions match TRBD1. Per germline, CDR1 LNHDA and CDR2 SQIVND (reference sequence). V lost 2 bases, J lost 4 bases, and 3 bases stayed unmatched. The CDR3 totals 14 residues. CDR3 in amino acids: CASSIQGAPTEAFF. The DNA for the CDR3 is TGTGCCAGTAGTATACAGGGGGCGCCCACTGAAGCTTTCTTT.

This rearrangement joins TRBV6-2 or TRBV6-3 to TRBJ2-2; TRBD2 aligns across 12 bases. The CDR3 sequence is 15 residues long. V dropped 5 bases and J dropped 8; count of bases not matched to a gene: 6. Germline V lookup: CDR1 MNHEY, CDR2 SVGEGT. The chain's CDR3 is CASSGTSGRLGELFF. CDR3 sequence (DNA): TGTGCCAGCAGTGGGACTAGCGGGCGTCTAGGGGAGCTGTTTTTT.

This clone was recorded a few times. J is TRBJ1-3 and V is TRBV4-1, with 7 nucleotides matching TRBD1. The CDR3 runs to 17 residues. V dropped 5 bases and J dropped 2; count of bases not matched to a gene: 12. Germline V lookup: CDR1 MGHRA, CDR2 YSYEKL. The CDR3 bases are TGCGCCAGCAGCAGACAGGGATTAGTTCTTGCTGGAAACACCATATATTTT. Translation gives CASSRQGLVLAGNTIYF.